The T cell receptor (beta chain) described here comes from a study of cytomegalovirus exposure and HLA in healthy donors. The donors, nominally healthy at sampling, likely had unrecorded immune exposures. Germline CDR1 LNHDA, CDR2 SQIVND (reference sequence). Trimming shortened V by 5 bases and J by 5 bases, and 19 bases separated the two germline ends. The CDR3 contains 16 residues. Study conclusions and caveats: Further analysis was carried out later, and it showed several of the most significant clusters appearing linked to common viral pathogens. Later analysis revealed greater clonal expansion in HLA-associated TCR beta chains than in equally common others.

With 60 Vbeta and 13 Jbeta primers, the PCR was carried out. Generated by immunoSEQ multiplex PCR, the TCRdb table keeps only in-frame clones and is missing some. This table has approximately 160,000 clones, more than 65% appearing once. As to this clone: The antigen remains undetermined.

The specimen was PBMCs. This chain joins TRBV19 and TRBJ2-1; tentative D call: TRBD1 (6 bases). This clonotype originated in a man aged 18 to 29 in good health and CMV-seropositive. CDR3 protein: CASSLRARGYNNEQFF. CDR3 coding DNA: TGTGCCAGTAGTTTGCGAGCCAGGGGCTACAACAATGAGCAGTTCTTC.